Listed below are T cell receptor beta chains from one sample, sequenced in a study of technical replicates of blood from several donors. The repertoire was sequenced with immunoSEQ multiplex PCR; TCRdb's copy has only in-frame clones and lacks some. The sample includes 100,000 or so clones, 96% of them seen just once. Specimen: T cells isolated from PBMCs. All receptors come from a human donor in good health. CDR3s include the opening cysteine and the closing phenylalanine or tryptophan. A D gene is named only where the DNA matches it firmly. Clone size is stated in some rows and not others, as once, few, many or a class when expanded.

abundance: NA
j_gene: TRBJ2-1
v_gene: TRBV7-2
d_gene: NA
CDR3aa: CASSLGLAMSNEQFF
CDR3nt: TGTGCCAGCAGCTTAGGTCTAGCGATGAGCAATGAGCAGTTCTTC

abundance: NA
j_gene: TRBJ1-5
v_gene: TRBV5-6
d_gene: NA
CDR3aa: CASSSRRNQPQHF
CDR3nt: TGTGCCAGCAGCTCAAGGAGGAATCAGCCCCAGCATTTT

abundance: NA
j_gene: TRBJ2-2
v_gene: TRBV7-9
d_gene: TRBD2
CDR3aa: CASSPLTAGGNTGELFF
CDR3nt: TGTGCCAGCAGCCCCCTCACGGCGGGAGGTAACACCGGGGAGCTGTTTTTT

abundance: NA
j_gene: TRBJ2-7
v_gene: TRBV6-5
d_gene: NA
CDR3aa: CASSLEFTGHFYEQYF
CDR3nt: TGTGCCAGCAGTTTAGAGTTTACAGGACACTTCTACGAGCAGTACTTC

abundance: NA
j_gene: TRBJ2-7
v_gene: TRBV19
d_gene: TRBD1
CDR3aa: CASSTRGYEQYF
CDR3nt: TGTGCCAGTAGTACCAGGGGGTACGAGCAGTACTTC

abundance: NA
j_gene: TRBJ2-1
v_gene: TRBV28
d_gene: NA
CDR3aa: CASTWFGGNNEQFF
CDR3nt: TGTGCCAGCACTTGGTTTGGAGGGAACAATGAGCAGTTCTTC

abundance: once
j_gene: TRBJ2-5
v_gene: TRBV9
d_gene: TRBD2
CDR3aa: CASSVEPGLGQETQYF
CDR3nt: TGTGCCAGCAGCGTAGAACCGGGACTAGGTCAAGAGACCCAGTACTTC

abundance: NA
j_gene: TRBJ1-2
v_gene: TRBV28
d_gene: NA
CDR3aa: CASSLARRLYGYTF
CDR3nt: TGTGCCAGCAGTTTAGCCAGGAGGTTATATGGCTACACCTTC

abundance: NA
j_gene: TRBJ2-7
v_gene: TRBV7-9
d_gene: TRBD2
CDR3aa: CASSLWTSGRSYEQYF
CDR3nt: TGTGCCAGCAGCCTCTGGACTAGCGGGAGGTCCTACGAGCAGTACTTC

abundance: NA
j_gene: TRBJ1-1
v_gene: TRBV7-8
d_gene: TRBD1
CDR3aa: CASSRTGTGGYTEAFF
CDR3nt: TGTGCCAGCAGCCGTACCGGGACAGGGGGTTACACTGAAGCTTTCTTT

abundance: NA
j_gene: TRBJ1-2
v_gene: TRBV9
d_gene: NA
CDR3aa: CASSLEGYGYTF
CDR3nt: TGTGCCAGCAGTCTGGAGGGCTATGGCTACACCTTC

abundance: NA
j_gene: TRBJ1-4
v_gene: TRBV18
d_gene: NA
CDR3aa: CASSPSNEKLFF
CDR3nt: TGTGCCAGCTCACCCTCTAATGAAAAACTGTTTTTT

abundance: NA
j_gene: TRBJ1-4
v_gene: TRBV9
d_gene: NA
CDR3aa: CASSVDGGGGNYEKLFF
CDR3nt: TGTGCCAGCAGCGTAGATGGGGGGGGCGGGAATTATGAAAAACTGTTTTTT

abundance: NA
j_gene: TRBJ1-1
v_gene: TRBV11-2
d_gene: NA
CDR3aa: CASRVGGSENTEAFF
CDR3nt: TGTGCCAGCAGGGTTGGGGGGTCGGAGAACACTGAAGCTTTCTTT

abundance: NA
j_gene: TRBJ2-3
v_gene: TRBV11-2
d_gene: NA
CDR3aa: CASSPSHVTDTQYF
CDR3nt: TGTGCCAGCAGCCCTTCACACGTCACAGATACGCAGTATTTT

abundance: once
j_gene: TRBJ2-3
v_gene: TRBV21-1
d_gene: NA
CDR3aa: CASSGSLAAGTDTQYF
CDR3nt: TGTGCCAGCAGCGGATCACTAGCGGCTGGCACAGATACGCAGTATTTT

abundance: NA
j_gene: TRBJ2-7
v_gene: TRBV15
d_gene: NA
CDR3aa: CATSRTATYEQYF
CDR3nt: TGTGCCACCAGCAGGACAGCAACCTACGAGCAGTACTTC

abundance: NA
j_gene: TRBJ2-1
v_gene: TRBV19
d_gene: TRBD2
CDR3aa: CASGLAESNEQFF
CDR3nt: TGTGCCAGTGGGCTAGCGGAGTCCAATGAGCAGTTCTTC

abundance: NA
j_gene: TRBJ2-2
v_gene: TRBV7-8
d_gene: TRBD2
CDR3aa: CASSSGLAGVVTGELFF
CDR3nt: TGTGCCAGCAGCTCGGGACTAGCGGGAGTAGTCACCGGGGAGCTGTTTTTT

abundance: NA
j_gene: TRBJ2-1
v_gene: TRBV5-4
d_gene: TRBD2
CDR3aa: CASSAGLAGALSYNEQFF
CDR3nt: TGTGCCAGCAGCGCGGGACTAGCGGGAGCCCTCTCCTACAATGAGCAGTTCTTC

abundance: NA
j_gene: TRBJ2-5
v_gene: TRBV29-1
d_gene: NA
CDR3aa: CSGRGGNQETQYF
CDR3nt: TGCAGCGGGAGAGGCGGGAATCAAGAGACCCAGTACTTC

abundance: NA
j_gene: TRBJ2-1
v_gene: TRBV29-1
d_gene: NA
CDR3aa: CSVVPGVRIDEQFF
CDR3nt: TGCAGCGTTGTCCCGGGAGTCAGGATCGATGAGCAGTTCTTC

abundance: once
j_gene: TRBJ2-7
v_gene: TRBV13
d_gene: NA
CDR3aa: CASSPPGGSYEQYF
CDR3nt: TGTGCCAGCAGCCCCCCGGGTGGCTCCTACGAGCAGTACTTC

abundance: once
j_gene: TRBJ2-3
v_gene: TRBV7-3
d_gene: TRBD2
CDR3aa: CASSWRTSGRLKNTDTQYF
CDR3nt: TGTGCCAGCAGCTGGCGGACTAGCGGGAGACTCAAGAACACAGATACGCAGTATTTT

abundance: NA
j_gene: TRBJ2-7
v_gene: TRBV28
d_gene: TRBD2
CDR3aa: CASSPYRAGVDEQYF
CDR3nt: TGTGCCAGCAGCCCATACAGAGCGGGAGTGGACGAGCAGTACTTC

abundance: NA
j_gene: TRBJ2-3
v_gene: TRBV15
d_gene: NA
CDR3aa: CATSRDLDGEVDTQYF
CDR3nt: TGTGCCACCAGCAGAGATTTAGACGGGGAGGTGGATACGCAGTATTTT

abundance: NA
j_gene: TRBJ1-5
v_gene: TRBV5-8
d_gene: TRBD1
CDR3aa: CASRNRQGGNQPQHF
CDR3nt: TGTGCCAGCAGGAACCGACAGGGGGGCAATCAGCCCCAGCATTTT

abundance: NA
j_gene: TRBJ1-5
v_gene: TRBV6-1
d_gene: NA
CDR3aa: CASSPTGSSNQPQHF
CDR3nt: TGTGCCAGCAGTCCAACAGGGAGTAGCAATCAGCCCCAGCATTTT

abundance: NA
j_gene: TRBJ2-5
v_gene: TRBV5-6
d_gene: TRBD1
CDR3aa: CASDRDRGYETQYF
CDR3nt: TGTGCCAGCGACCGGGACAGGGGTTATGAGACCCAGTACTTC

abundance: NA
j_gene: TRBJ1-5
v_gene: TRBV29-1
d_gene: TRBD1
CDR3aa: CSVGGGTGGQPQHF
CDR3nt: TGCAGCGTTGGGGGCGGGACAGGGGGACAGCCCCAGCATTTT

abundance: NA
j_gene: TRBJ1-2
v_gene: TRBV27
d_gene: TRBD1
CDR3aa: CASSPSGTGYGYTF
CDR3nt: TGTGCCAGCAGTCCATCCGGGACAGGTTATGGCTACACCTTC

abundance: NA
j_gene: TRBJ2-1
v_gene: TRBV9
d_gene: NA
CDR3aa: CASSGGGAYNEQFF
CDR3nt: TGTGCCAGCAGCGGAGGGGGTGCCTACAATGAGCAGTTCTTC

abundance: NA
j_gene: TRBJ1-2
v_gene: TRBV6-1
d_gene: NA
CDR3aa: CASSEASLYGYTF
CDR3nt: TGTGCCAGCAGTGAAGCTAGTCTCTATGGCTACACCTTC

abundance: NA
j_gene: TRBJ1-5
v_gene: TRBV21-1
d_gene: NA
CDR3aa: CASSRTGVFGNQPQHF
CDR3nt: TGTGCCAGCAGCCGAACAGGGGTGTTCGGCAATCAGCCCCAGCATTTT

abundance: NA
j_gene: TRBJ2-2
v_gene: TRBV19
d_gene: TRBD2
CDR3aa: CASSGRGTGELFF
CDR3nt: TGTGCCAGTAGCGGGAGGGGCACCGGGGAGCTGTTTTTT

abundance: NA
j_gene: TRBJ1-2
v_gene: TRBV28
d_gene: NA
CDR3aa: CASRERESGYTF
CDR3nt: TGTGCCAGCAGGGAGAGGGAATCCGGCTACACCTTC

abundance: NA
j_gene: TRBJ2-5
v_gene: TRBV18
d_gene: NA
CDR3aa: CASSPSTNTETQYF
CDR3nt: TGTGCCAGCTCACCGAGCACGAATACGGAGACCCAGTACTTC

abundance: NA
j_gene: TRBJ2-3
v_gene: TRBV7-3
d_gene: NA
CDR3aa: CASSLILMGQNDTQYF
CDR3nt: TGTGCCAGCAGCTTAATATTGATGGGGCAGAACGATACGCAGTATTTT

abundance: NA
j_gene: TRBJ1-3
v_gene: TRBV11-2
d_gene: NA
CDR3aa: CASSWAIGDTIYF
CDR3nt: TGTGCCAGCAGCTGGGCTATCGGGGACACCATATATTTT

abundance: NA
j_gene: TRBJ2-7
v_gene: TRBV11-3
d_gene: TRBD2
CDR3aa: CASSLAAGVYEQYF
CDR3nt: TGTGCCAGCAGCCTTGCAGCGGGAGTCTACGAGCAGTACTTC

abundance: once
j_gene: TRBJ2-2
v_gene: TRBV29-1
d_gene: NA
CDR3aa: CSAPKTGELFF
CDR3nt: TGCAGCGCCCCCAAAACCGGGGAGCTGTTTTTT

abundance: NA
j_gene: TRBJ1-2
v_gene: TRBV2
d_gene: NA
CDR3aa: CASNRELYGYTF
CDR3nt: TGTGCCAGCAATAGGGAGCTCTATGGCTACACCTTC

abundance: NA
j_gene: TRBJ1-2
v_gene: TRBV19
d_gene: TRBD1
CDR3aa: CARKPGTGTNYGYTF
CDR3nt: TGTGCCAGGAAGCCCGGGACAGGGACCAACTATGGCTACACCTTC

abundance: NA
j_gene: TRBJ2-7
v_gene: TRBV9
d_gene: NA
CDR3aa: CASSVGGSSYEQYF
CDR3nt: TGTGCCAGCAGCGTAGGTGGGAGCTCCTACGAGCAGTACTTC

abundance: NA
j_gene: TRBJ2-2
v_gene: TRBV19
d_gene: NA
CDR3aa: CASKQGSRGTGELFF
CDR3nt: TGTGCCAGTAAACAAGGAAGTAGGGGAACCGGGGAGCTGTTTTTT

abundance: NA
j_gene: TRBJ2-7
v_gene: TRBV5-1
d_gene: TRBD1
CDR3aa: CASSYRDRSQDEQYF
CDR3nt: TGCGCCAGCAGCTACCGGGACAGGTCGCAAGACGAGCAGTACTTC

abundance: NA
j_gene: TRBJ1-1
v_gene: TRBV19
d_gene: TRBD1
CDR3aa: CASSKGARSTEAFF
CDR3nt: TGTGCCAGTAGTAAGGGGGCGCGAAGCACTGAAGCTTTCTTT

abundance: NA
j_gene: TRBJ2-1
v_gene: TRBV4-2
d_gene: TRBD2
CDR3aa: CASSQQGLDLYNEQFF
CDR3nt: TGTGCCAGCAGCCAACAGGGACTAGATCTGTACAATGAGCAGTTCTTC

abundance: NA
j_gene: TRBJ1-5
v_gene: TRBV11-2
d_gene: NA
CDR3aa: CASSLEFNQPQHF
CDR3nt: TGTGCCAGCAGCTTGGAGTTCAATCAGCCCCAGCATTTT